A selection of T cell receptor beta chains follows, all from one sample in a study of cytomegalovirus exposure and HLA in healthy donors. Method: immunoSEQ multiplex PCR; TCRdb's copy keeps in-frame clones and lacks some. The sample has 55,000 to 75,000 clones; around four fifths are singletons. The sequenced material came from PBMCs. The receptors were sampled from a girl between 10 and 17 years old in good health and CMV-seropositive. Both conserved end residues are part of each CDR3. The order of the fields is V gene, J gene, clone size, CDR3 length, CDR3 protein. Part of the rows lack a size; the others show once, few, many or a class for expanded clones.

V: TRBV6-6; J: TRBJ2-3; size: -; length: 12; CDR3: CASQPRTDTQYF
V: TRBV5-1; J: TRBJ2-7; size: -; length: 13; CDR3: CASSLAVRYEQYF
V: TRBV7-9; J: TRBJ1-4; size: -; length: 17; CDR3: CASSLASGGGVYEKLFF
V: TRBV28; J: TRBJ2-1; size: -; length: 14; CDR3: CASTWDRGRGEQFF
V: TRBV7-8; J: TRBJ1-1; size: -; length: 14; CDR3: CASSLAQGQAEAFF
V: TRBV2; J: TRBJ1-4; size: -; length: 16; CDR3: CASSEDLWAGGEKLFF
V: TRBV7-9; J: TRBJ1-4; size: once; length: 17; CDR3: CASSSLQGEWANEKLFF
V: TRBV30; J: TRBJ1-2; size: -; length: 15; CDR3: CAWRLLGQGDYGYTF
V: TRBV19; J: TRBJ1-4; size: -; length: 14; CDR3: CASSSTATNEKLFF
V: TRBV5-1; J: TRBJ1-2; size: few; length: 15; CDR3: CASSLVGGRRYGYTF
V: TRBV7-7; J: TRBJ2-2; size: -; length: 16; CDR3: CASSLGRGGLTGELFF
V: TRBV11-2; J: TRBJ1-6; size: -; length: 14; CDR3: CASSSRDSYSPLHF
V: TRBV4-3; J: TRBJ1-3; size: -; length: 17; CDR3: CASSQDPEGEEGNTIYF
V: TRBV9; J: TRBJ1-2; size: -; length: 15; CDR3: CASSVEDRELYGYTF
V: TRBV7-2; J: TRBJ2-7; size: -; length: 15; CDR3: CASSKRPDSEVKQYF
V: TRBV4-3; J: TRBJ2-1; size: -; length: 17; CDR3: CASSQDLGLAAVDEQFF
V: TRBV7-8; J: TRBJ1-1; size: -; length: 15; CDR3: CASSTRTAMNTEAFF
V: TRBV6-5; J: TRBJ1-4; size: few; length: 13; CDR3: CASSYRQAGKLFF
V: TRBV5-6; J: TRBJ2-5; size: -; length: 14; CDR3: CASSLGQIQETQYF
V: TRBV10-3; J: TRBJ2-2; size: few; length: 16; CDR3: CAIGGAGLRNTGELFF
V: TRBV10-3; J: TRBJ1-5; size: few; length: 14; CDR3: CAIRPQGGNQPQHF
V: TRBV4-1; J: TRBJ1-6; size: -; length: 16; CDR3: CASSQEPPTYNSPLHF
V: TRBV29-1; J: TRBJ2-1; size: -; length: 14; CDR3: CSVGASPSYNEQFF
V: TRBV29-1; J: TRBJ2-4; size: -; length: 10; CDR3: CSAGSEVQYF
V: TRBV10-2; J: TRBJ2-2; size: -; length: 16; CDR3: CASTVNRGANTGELFF
V: TRBV5-1; J: TRBJ2-3; size: -; length: 16; CDR3: CASSPSGQGAADTQYF
V: TRBV11-2; J: TRBJ1-1; size: -; length: 16; CDR3: CASSSQWRGGNTEAFF
V: TRBV15; J: TRBJ2-3; size: -; length: 15; CDR3: CATSRGQGAADTQYF
V: TRBV7-2; J: TRBJ2-2; size: -; length: 18; CDR3: CASSLALGAGGGTGELFF